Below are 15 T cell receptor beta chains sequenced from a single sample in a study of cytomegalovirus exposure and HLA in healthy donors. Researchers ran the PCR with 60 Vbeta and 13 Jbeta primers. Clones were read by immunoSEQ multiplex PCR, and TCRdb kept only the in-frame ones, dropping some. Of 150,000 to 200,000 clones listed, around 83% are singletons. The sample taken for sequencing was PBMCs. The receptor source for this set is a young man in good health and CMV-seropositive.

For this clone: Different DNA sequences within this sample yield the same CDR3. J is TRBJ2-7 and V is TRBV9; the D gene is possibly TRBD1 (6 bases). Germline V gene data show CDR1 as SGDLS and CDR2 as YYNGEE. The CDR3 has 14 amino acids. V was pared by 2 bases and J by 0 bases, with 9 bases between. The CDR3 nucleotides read TGTGCCAGCAGCGTCGGACAGAGCTCCTACGAGCAGTACTTC. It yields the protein CASSVGQSSYEQYF.

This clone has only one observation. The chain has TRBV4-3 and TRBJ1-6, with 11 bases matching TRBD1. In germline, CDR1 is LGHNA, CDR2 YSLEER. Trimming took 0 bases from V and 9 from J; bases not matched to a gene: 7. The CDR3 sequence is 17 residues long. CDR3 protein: CASSQDWTGGSGSPLHF. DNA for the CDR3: TGCGCCAGCAGCCAAGATTGGACAGGGGGCTCCGGTTCACCCCTCCACTTT.

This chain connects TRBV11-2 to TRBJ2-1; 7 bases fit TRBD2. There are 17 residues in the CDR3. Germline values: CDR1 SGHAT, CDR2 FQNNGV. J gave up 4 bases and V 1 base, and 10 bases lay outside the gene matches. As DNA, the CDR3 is TGTGCCAGCAGCTTAGTCGGTGGAGGCGGGGGTTACAATGAGCAGTTCTTC. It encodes CASSLVGGGGGYNEQFF.

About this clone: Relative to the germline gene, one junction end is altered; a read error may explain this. CDR3 DNA: TGTTCCAGCAGCCTGGGGGGAGGGAGTAACTATGGCTACACCTTC. This gives the protein CSSSLGGGSNYGYTF. The rearrangement joins TRBV7-9 to TRBJ1-2; D perhaps matches TRBD1 (5 bases). The length of the CDR3 is 15 residues. Germline V gene lookup returns CDR1 SEHNR and CDR2 FQNEAQ (reference sequence).

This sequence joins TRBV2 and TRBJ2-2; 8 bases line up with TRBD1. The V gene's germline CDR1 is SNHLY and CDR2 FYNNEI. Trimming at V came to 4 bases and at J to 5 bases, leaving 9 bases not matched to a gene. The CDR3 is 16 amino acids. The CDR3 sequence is CASSGMDRVGTGELFF. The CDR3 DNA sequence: TGTGCCAGCAGTGGAATGGACAGGGTAGGGACCGGGGAGCTGTTTTTT.

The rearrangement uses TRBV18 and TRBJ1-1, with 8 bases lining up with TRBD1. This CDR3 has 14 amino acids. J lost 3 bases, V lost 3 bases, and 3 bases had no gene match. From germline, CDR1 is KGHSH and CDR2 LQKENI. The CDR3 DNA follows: TGTGCCAGCTCACCCCTACAGGGGGACACTGAAGCTTTCTTT. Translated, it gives CASSPLQGDTEAFF.

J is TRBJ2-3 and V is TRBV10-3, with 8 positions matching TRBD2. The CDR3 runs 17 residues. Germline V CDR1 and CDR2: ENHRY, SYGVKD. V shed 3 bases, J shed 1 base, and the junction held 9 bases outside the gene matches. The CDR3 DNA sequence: TGTGCCATCAGTGATGGTAGCGGGGTTCCTGGCACAGATACGCAGTATTTT. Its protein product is CAISDGSGVPGTDTQYF.

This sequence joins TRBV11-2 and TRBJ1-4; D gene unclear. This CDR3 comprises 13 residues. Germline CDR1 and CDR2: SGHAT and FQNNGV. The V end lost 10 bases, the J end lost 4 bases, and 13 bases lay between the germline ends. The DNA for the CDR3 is TGTGCCACCGGAGGCAGAGATAATGAAAAACTGTTTTTT. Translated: CATGGRDNEKLFF. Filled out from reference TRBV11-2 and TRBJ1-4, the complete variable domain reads EAGVAQSPRYKIIEKRQSVAFWCNPISGHATLYWYQQILGQGPKLLIQFQNNGVVDDSQLPKDRFSAERLKGVDSTLKIQPAKLEDSAVYLCATGGRDNEKLFFGSGTQLSVL.

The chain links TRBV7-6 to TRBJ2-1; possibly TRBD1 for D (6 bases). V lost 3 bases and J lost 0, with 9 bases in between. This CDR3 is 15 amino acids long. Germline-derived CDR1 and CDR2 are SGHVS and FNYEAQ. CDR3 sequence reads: CASSLDSPSYNEQFF. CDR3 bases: TGTGCCAGCAGCTTGGACAGTCCCTCCTACAATGAGCAGTTCTTC.

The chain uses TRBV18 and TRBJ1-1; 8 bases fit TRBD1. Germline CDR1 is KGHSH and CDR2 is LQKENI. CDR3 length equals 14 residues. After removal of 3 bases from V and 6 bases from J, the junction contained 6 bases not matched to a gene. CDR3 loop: CASSPNRGSSEAFF. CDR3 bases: TGTGCCAGCTCACCTAACAGGGGGTCGTCTGAAGCTTTCTTT.

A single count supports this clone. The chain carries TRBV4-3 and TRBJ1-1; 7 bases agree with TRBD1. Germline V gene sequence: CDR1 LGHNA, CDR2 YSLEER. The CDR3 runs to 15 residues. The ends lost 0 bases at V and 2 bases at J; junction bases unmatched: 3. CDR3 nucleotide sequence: TGCGCCAGCAGCCAAGACCGGACAGGCAACACTGAAGCTTTCTTT. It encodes CASSQDRTGNTEAFF.

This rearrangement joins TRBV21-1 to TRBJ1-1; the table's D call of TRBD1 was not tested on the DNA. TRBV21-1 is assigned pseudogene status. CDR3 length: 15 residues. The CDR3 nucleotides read TGTGCCAGCAGCACGAGGGACACTCGGAACACTGAAGCTTTCTTT. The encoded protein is CASSTRDTRNTEAFF.

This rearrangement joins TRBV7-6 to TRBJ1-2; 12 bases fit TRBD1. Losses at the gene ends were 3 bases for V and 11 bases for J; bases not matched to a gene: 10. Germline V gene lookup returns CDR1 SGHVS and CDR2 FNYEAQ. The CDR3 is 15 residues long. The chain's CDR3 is CASSLGQGAAYAYTF. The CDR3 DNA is TGTGCCAGCAGCTTGGGACAGGGGGCGGCTTACGCTTACACCTTC.

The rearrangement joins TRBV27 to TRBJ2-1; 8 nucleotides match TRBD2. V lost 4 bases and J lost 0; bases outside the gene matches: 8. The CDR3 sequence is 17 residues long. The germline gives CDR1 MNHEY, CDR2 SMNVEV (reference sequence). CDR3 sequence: CASSSGGGPSSYNEQFF. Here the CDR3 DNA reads TGTGCCAGCAGTTCTGGCGGGGGGCCGAGCTCCTACAATGAGCAGTTCTTC.

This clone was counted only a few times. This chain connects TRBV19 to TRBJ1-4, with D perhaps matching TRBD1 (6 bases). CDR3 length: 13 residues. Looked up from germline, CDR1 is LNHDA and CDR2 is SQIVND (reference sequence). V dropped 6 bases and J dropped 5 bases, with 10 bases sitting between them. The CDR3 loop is CASSGQINEKLFF. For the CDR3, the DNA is TGTGCCAGTAGCGGACAGATAAATGAAAAACTGTTTTTT. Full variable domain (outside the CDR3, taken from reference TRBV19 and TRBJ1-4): DGGITQSPKYLFRKEGQNVTLSCEQNLNHDAMYWYRQDPGQGLRLIYYSQIVNDFQKGDIAEGYSVSREKKESFPLTVTSAQKNPTAFYLCASSGQINEKLFFGSGTQLSVL.